The 17 T cell receptor beta chains given below trace back to one sample, sequenced in a study of response to subunit inactivated influenza vaccine. TCRdb reanalysed the RT-PCR reads using MiXCR and keeps one entry per CDR3 protein. The sample has about 570,000 distinct CDR3 sequences, 11% seen once. The same data also went into a second study, on T cells expressing NK-cell markers. That investigation notes: TCR beta cDNA was made by 5'RACE template switching with UMIs.

Sequencing used PBMCs from blood, obtained on the day of vaccination. Receptors were obtained from a man aged 45-60 years who received an inactivated influenza vaccine.

This clonotype appeared a few times. The chain couples TRBV4-3 to TRBJ1-6; 12 bases agree with TRBD1. The V gene end was trimmed by 4 bases and the J gene end by 4 bases; junction bases not matched to a gene: 11. Germline V CDR1 and CDR2: LGHNA, YSLEER. The CDR3 totals 19 residues. Written as DNA, the CDR3 is TGCGCCAGCAGCCCCGGGACAGGGGGCGCGGGGACGTATAATTCACCCCTCCACTTT. It encodes CASSPGTGGAGTYNSPLHF.

Ten or more counts support this clonotype. The chain couples TRBV29-1 to TRBJ2-2; D assignment may be TRBD1 or TRBD2 (5 bases each). Trimming removed 7 bases at V and 6 bases at J, with 9 bases between. CDR1 SQVTM and CDR2 ANQGSEA come from the germline V gene. The CDR3 contains 11 residues. In DNA, the CDR3 is TGCAGCGCCAGGGAGTCCGGGGAGCTGTTTTTT. The encoded protein is CSARESGELFF.

The table lists this clonotype with a few counts. The chain joins TRBV4-3 to TRBJ2-3; TRBD2 is a possible D gene (6 bases). This CDR3 region has 14 residues. Trimming removed 5 bases from V and 3 bases from J, with 12 bases in between. Germline CDR1 reads LGHNA; CDR2 reads YSLEER. CDR3 sequence: CASSWAGRTDTQYF. DNA of the CDR3: TGCGCCAGCAGCTGGGCGGGAAGGACAGATACGCAGTATTTT.

This clonotype was counted a few times. V and J are TRBV12-3 or TRBV12-4 and TRBJ1-1; D not resolved. V was shortened by 7 bases and J by 1 base, with 13 bases between the two germline ends. This CDR3 region has 14 residues. CDR3 DNA: TGTGCCAGCATTACCAACCGTGGGAACACTGAAGCTTTCTTT. Translated, it gives CASITNRGNTEAFF.

The DNA for the CDR3 is TGTGCCAGCAGCCCACTCACGACTAGCGGGCCAGACAATGAGCAGTTCTTC. This sequence encodes CASSPLTTSGPDNEQFF. The J gene is TRBJ2-1, the V gene TRBV5-6; 10 bases are shared with TRBD2. The CDR3 contains 17 residues. Germline lookup yields CDR1 SGHDT and CDR2 YYEEEE. V lost 4 bases, J lost 5 bases, and 12 bases stayed unmatched.

This clonotype has at least ten counts. The chain employs TRBV15 and TRBJ2-3, with no clear D. Germline CDR1 and CDR2: LNHNV and YYDKDF (reference sequence). This CDR3 comprises 14 residues. Between the trimmed V and J ends, which lost 1 base and 5 bases, there was a span of 10 bases. The CDR3 spells CATSRVSRVDTQYF. The DNA of the CDR3 is TGTGCCACCAGCAGAGTGTCTAGAGTAGATACGCAGTATTTT. The full variable domain, in which reference TRBV15 and TRBJ2-3 provide the parts outside the CDR3, is DAMVIQNPRYQVTQFGKPVTLSCSQTLNHNVMYWYQQKSSQAPKLLFHYYDKDFNNEADTPDNFQSRRPNTSFCFLDIRSPGLGDTAMYLCATSRVSRVDTQYFGPGTRLTVL.

This clonotype was seen more than once but under ten times. The V gene is TRBV24-1, the J gene TRBJ1-2, with 8 bases aligning to TRBD1. The CDR3 consists of 15 residues. Per the germline V gene, CDR1 is KGHDR and CDR2 is SFDVKD. The ends lost 5 bases at V and 9 bases at J; junction bases unmatched: 13. The CDR3 spells CATSAPDRGLESYTF. CDR3 sequence (DNA): TGTGCCACCAGTGCCCCAGACAGGGGCCTTGAAAGCTACACCTTC.

The V call is TRBV12-3 or TRBV12-4, the J call TRBJ1-2; 8 positions agree with TRBD1. The CDR3 is 16 residues long. Trimming removed 1 base from V and 6 bases from J; junction bases left unmatched: 10. CDR3 residues: CASSLGGTGGRNGYTF. The CDR3 DNA reads as TGTGCCAGCAGTTTAGGTGGGACAGGTGGCAGAAATGGCTACACCTTC.

This chain links TRBV5-1 with TRBJ2-5; 8 bases line up with TRBD2. V shed 4 bases, J shed 2 bases, and the junction held 19 bases outside the gene matches. This CDR3 spans 19 amino acids. Per the germline V gene, CDR1 is SGHRS and CDR2 is YFSETQ. The CDR3 sequence is CASSARPRAGGPRQETQYF. The CDR3, as DNA: TGCGCCAGCAGCGCGCGCCCTAGGGCGGGGGGACCCCGACAAGAGACCCAGTACTTC.

This clonotype was picked up many times. The junction departs from germline at one end; a sequencing error may be responsible. The rearrangement joins TRBV5-1 to TRBJ2-5; D gene ambiguous. Germline-derived CDR1 and CDR2 are SGHRS and YFSETQ. The CDR3 contains 14 residues. CDR3 coding DNA: TGTGCCAGCAGCTTAGCCGGCAGCCAAGAGACCCAGTACTTC. The encoded protein is CASSLAGSQETQYF.

The chain employs TRBV11-2 and TRBJ2-1; D remains unclear. V lost 7 bases, J lost 0 bases, and 13 bases lay in between. CDR1 SGHAT and CDR2 FQNNGV come from the germline V gene. This CDR3 spans 15 amino acids. In DNA form, the CDR3 reads TGTGCCAGCACCCTAGACCGTCTCTCCTACAATGAGCAGTTCTTC. Its translation: CASTLDRLSYNEQFF.

This clonotype showed up just a few times. This chain connects TRBV5-1 to TRBJ2-7, with TRBD1 matching over 8 bases. V lost 4 bases, J lost 5 bases, and 14 bases stayed unmatched. Germline CDR1 SGHRS, CDR2 YFSETQ. The CDR3 is 16 amino acids. CDR3 region: CASSPEDRAFGDEQYF. Here the CDR3 DNA reads TGCGCCAGCAGCCCGGAGGACAGGGCATTTGGTGACGAGCAGTACTTC.

This clonotype was seen a few times. The V call is TRBV19, the J call TRBJ1-1; no clear D gene. Between the trimmed V and J ends, which lost 2 bases and 1 base, there was a span of 5 bases. The CDR3 runs to 13 residues. Germline V gene lookup returns CDR1 LNHDA and CDR2 SQIVND (reference sequence). The CDR3 reads CASSIYGNTEAFF. The CDR3 nucleotides read TGTGCCAGTAGTATATATGGGAACACTGAAGCTTTCTTT.

This clonotype was counted a few times. The gene calls are TRBV4-3 and TRBJ2-1, with 10 bases fitting TRBD2. With V trimmed by 3 bases and J by 6 bases, 5 bases remained unmatched. The germline gives CDR1 LGHNA, CDR2 YSLEER. CDR3 size: 15 residues. The CDR3 is CASSHQRGGLNEQFF. As DNA, the CDR3 is TGCGCCAGCAGCCACCAGCGGGGGGGACTCAATGAGCAGTTCTTC.

The sample holds many counts of this clonotype. The V call is TRBV3-1, the J call TRBJ2-1; TRBD2 might be the D (5 bases). CDR3 length equals 17 residues. V lost 0 bases and J lost 4, with 16 bases in between. Germline CDR1 LGHDT, CDR2 YNNKEL (reference sequence). For the CDR3, the DNA is TGTGCCAGCAGCCAAGATATTCTTCTTCGAGGGTACAATGAGCAGTTCTTC. As protein: CASSQDILLRGYNEQFF.

There are a few counts of this clonotype. CDR3 sequence (DNA): TGTGCCAGCAGTTTCCTTGGACAGTTGAACACTGAAGCTTTCTTT. As protein: CASSFLGQLNTEAFF. The genes are TRBV28 and TRBJ1-1; TRBD1 might be the D (6 bases). This CDR3 region has 15 residues. Trimming left V 3 bases short and J 0 bases short, with 11 bases between. Germline V gene sequence: CDR1 MDHEN, CDR2 SYDVKM.

The V call is TRBV24-1, the J call TRBJ1-1; D ambiguous. V lost 4 bases, J lost 1 base, and 15 bases lay in between. Germline V CDR1 and CDR2: KGHDR, SFDVKD. The CDR3 length is 16 residues. CDR3 DNA: TGTGCCACCAGTGACCGGCATACAGTGGGGAACACTGAAGCTTTCTTT. This sequence encodes CATSDRHTVGNTEAFF.